This T cell receptor beta chain was obtained from a study of TIL therapy for anti-PD-1-resistant metastatic lung cancer. The libraries were made with immunoSEQ v3. Survey-level samples got 2 million to 2.5 million read pairs; deep-level samples got roughly 5-6 million. Sequencing was performed with immunoSEQ multiplex PCR; in TCRdb, only in-frame clones are kept and a portion is missing. The sample lists roughly 57,000 clones, 75% to 85% occurring once. The time point was: pre-treatment sample, taken before nivolumab and TIL therapy. The CDR3 sequence is 13 residues long. V lost 1 base, J lost 3 bases, and 7 bases lay in between. Germline V gene data show CDR1 as MGHRA and CDR2 as YSYEKL.

The chain uses TRBV4-1 and TRBJ2-7; no clear D. Sequenced material: blood, taken at baseline. The sequence came from a person between 25 and 80 years old with non-small cell lung cancer. This CDR3 reads CASSQGRNYEQYF. CDR3 DNA: TGCGCCAGCAGCCAAGGTCGGAACTACGAGCAGTACTTC.